The clone carrying this TCR beta chain was seen more than once but under ten times. The antigen is unknown. This record comes from a study of cytomegalovirus exposure and HLA in healthy donors. V lost 6 bases to trimming and J lost 0 bases, with 16 bases between them. The CDR3 sequence is 16 residues long. In germline, CDR1 is MNHEY, CDR2 SMNVEV (reference sequence). A multiplex PCR was run with 60 Vbeta primers and 13 Jbeta primers. Repertoires were generated with immunoSEQ multiplex PCR, while TCRdb's copy carries only in-frame clones and drops some. The sample includes 150,000 to 180,000 clones, roughly 79% of them seen just once. Findings and caveats of the study: CMV serostatus was the sole immune exposure data available.

The sequence was collected from a man younger than 35 in good health and CMV-seronegative. The sequenced material came from PBMCs. The chain employs TRBV27 and TRBJ2-3; the D is unclear. CDR3 residues: CASSPLSRSSTDTQYF. Written as DNA, the CDR3 is TGTGCCAGCAGCCCCCTCTCCCGTTCTAGCACAGATACGCAGTATTTT.